This T cell receptor (beta chain) was identified during a study of blood T cells in healthy people across ages. Combining a sample-barcoded 5' primer with a J-beta primer mix, a second PCR ran for roughly 7 to 11 cycles. In TCRdb, the 5' RACE reads were re-called with MiXCR into one record per CDR3 protein. The sample holds about 650,000 distinct CDR3 sequences, 52% seen once. This clonotype was observed a few times. The antigen remains undetermined. The study, taken as a whole, reports: Versus aged donors, long-lived donors had higher diversity and more naive CD4+ cells.

The ends were cut back, 2 bases at V and 5 bases at J, with 6 bases in the middle. The CDR3 length is 13 residues. The germline gives CDR1 KGHDR, CDR2 SFDVKD. This clonotype was sampled from a woman of 80 years or more in good health. Sequenced: blood. The gene calls are TRBV24-1 and TRBJ1-5; D might be TRBD1 (5 bases). The CDR3 DNA is TGTGCCACCAGTGATTCAGGGTATCAGCCCCAGCATTTT. As protein: CATSDSGYQPQHF.